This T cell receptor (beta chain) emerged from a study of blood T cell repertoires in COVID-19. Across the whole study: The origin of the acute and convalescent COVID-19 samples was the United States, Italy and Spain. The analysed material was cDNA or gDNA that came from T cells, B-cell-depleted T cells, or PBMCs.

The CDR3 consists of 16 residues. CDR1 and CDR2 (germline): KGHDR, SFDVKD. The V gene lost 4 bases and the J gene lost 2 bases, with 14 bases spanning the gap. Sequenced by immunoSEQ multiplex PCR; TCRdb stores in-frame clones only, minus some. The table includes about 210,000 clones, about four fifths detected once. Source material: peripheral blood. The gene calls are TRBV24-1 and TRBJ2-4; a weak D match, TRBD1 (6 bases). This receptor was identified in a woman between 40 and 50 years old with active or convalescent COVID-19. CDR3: CATSEATGTTKNIQYF. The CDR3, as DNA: TGTGCCACCAGTGAGGCTACCGGGACAACCAAAAACATTCAGTACTTC.